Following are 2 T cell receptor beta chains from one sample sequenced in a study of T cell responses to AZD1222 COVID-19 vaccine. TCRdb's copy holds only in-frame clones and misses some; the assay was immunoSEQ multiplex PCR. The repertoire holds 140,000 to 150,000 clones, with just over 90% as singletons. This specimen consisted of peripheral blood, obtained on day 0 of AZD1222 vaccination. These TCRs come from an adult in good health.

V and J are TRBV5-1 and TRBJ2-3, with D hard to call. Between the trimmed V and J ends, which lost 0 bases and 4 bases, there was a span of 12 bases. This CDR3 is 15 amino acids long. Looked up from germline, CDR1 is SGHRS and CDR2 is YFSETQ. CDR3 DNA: TGCGCCAGCAGCTTGGAAGGGAATTCGGCAGATACGCAGTATTTT. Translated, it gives CASSLEGNSADTQYF.

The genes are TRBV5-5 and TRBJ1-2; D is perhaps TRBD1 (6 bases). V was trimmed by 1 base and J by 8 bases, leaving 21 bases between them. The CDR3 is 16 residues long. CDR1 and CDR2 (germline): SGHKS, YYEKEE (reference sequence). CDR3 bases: TGTGCCAGCAGCTTGATATGGGGGCAGTATATTCCCGGCTACACCTTC. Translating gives CASSLIWGQYIPGYTF.